These 29 T cell receptor beta chains share one sample of origin, sequenced in a study of shared clonotypes between healthy human individuals (dated by TCRdb to about 2020). Libraries were prepared through the immunoSEQ multiplex PCR assay. TCRdb holds this immuneACCESS table with in-frame rearrangements only. Some clones are missing; in checked studies, unresolved V genes explain under half, and the rest has no known cause. The sample data list hundreds of thousands of clones, and 96% of these were observed just once. The top ten clonotypes cover 0.11% of the sample. CD8 naive samples were obtained by positive selection for CCR7 among CD45RO-negative cells, yielding a CD45RA+CCR7+ population from which TemRA cells were excluded. Material: naive CD8+ T cells sorted from blood. This specimen's cell subset or site label, per the study, means: CD45RA+CCR7+. These receptor sequences come from a woman in her 30s in good health.

This chain links TRBV27 with TRBJ2-7; TRBD1 matches 8 bases. Germline assignment: CDR1 MNHEY and CDR2 SMNVEV (reference sequence). The CDR3 has 14 residues. V dropped 6 bases and J dropped 4; count of bases not matched to a gene: 8. CDR3 amino acids: CASSSMDRAYEQYF. CDR3 sequence (DNA): TGTGCCAGCAGCTCAATGGACAGGGCTTACGAGCAGTACTTC.

The rearrangement joins TRBV4-1 to TRBJ1-4, with no clear D. CDR3 length: 14 amino acids. Deletions cut 4 bases from V and 2 bases from J, with 8 bases between. CDR1 MGHRA and CDR2 YSYEKL come from the germline V gene. This CDR3 reads CASSPRGTNEKLFF. The CDR3 DNA is TGCGCCAGCAGCCCCCGAGGGACTAATGAAAAACTGTTTTTT.

The gene calls are TRBV27 and TRBJ2-1, with D unresolved. The CDR3 has 15 residues. V was shortened by 3 bases and J by 0 bases, with 9 bases between the two germline ends. Germline V gives CDR1 MNHEY, CDR2 SMNVEV (reference sequence). For the CDR3, the DNA is TGTGCCAGCAGTTTTTTACAGAGCTCCTACAATGAGCAGTTCTTC. The encoded protein is CASSFLQSSYNEQFF.

In nucleotides, the CDR3 is TGTGCCAGCCCCCCATCGGACAGTATGAACACTGAAGCTTTCTTT. Its translation is CASPPSDSMNTEAFF. J is TRBJ1-1 and V is TRBV7-9; a possible D gene is TRBD1 (6 bases). CDR1 is SEHNR, CDR2 FQNEAQ, per germline (reference sequence). CDR3 length: 15 residues. Trimming cost V 8 bases and J 0 bases, with 16 bases left between them.

Comments on this clone: The junction and the germline gene differ at one end; a read error may be behind it. This chain joins TRBV27 and TRBJ1-5, with no clear D. The CDR3 has 13 amino acids. From germline, CDR1 is MNHEY and CDR2 SMNVEV (reference sequence). The DNA of the CDR3 is TGTGCCAGCAGCCCCAATCGGAATCAGGCCCAGCATTTT. Amino acid sequence: CASSPNRNQAQHF.

This chain links TRBV19 with TRBJ1-2; perhaps TRBD1 as D (5 bases). The V gene's germline CDR1 is LNHDA and CDR2 SQIVND (reference sequence). Trimming left V 3 bases short and J 4 bases short, with 15 bases between. The CDR3 totals 15 residues. In DNA form, the CDR3 reads TGTGCCAGTAGTATGAGTGGCAGGGTCTCCTATGGCTACACCTTC. This encodes CASSMSGRVSYGYTF.

The chain is built from TRBV28 and TRBJ2-1; D not resolved. There are 14 residues in the CDR3. Trimming cost V 3 bases and J 15 bases, with 21 bases left between them. CDR1 is MDHEN, CDR2 SYDVKM, per germline. The CDR3, as DNA: TGTGCCAGCAGTTTCCGGGTTATGGGCCCAAGGCTGTTCTTC. It is translated as CASSFRVMGPRLFF.

The V and J genes are TRBV11-2 and TRBJ1-3; no firm D call. Germline CDR1 reads SGHAT; CDR2 reads FQNNGV. V lost 1 base, J lost 0 bases, and 7 bases lay in between. The CDR3 runs to 15 residues. CDR3 loop: CASSLAAGSGNTIYF. The CDR3 region has the DNA TGTGCCAGCAGCTTAGCGGCAGGCTCTGGAAACACCATATATTTT.

The rearrangement uses TRBV7-9 and TRBJ2-7, with D perhaps TRBD1 (6 bases). The ends were cut back, 4 bases at V and 0 bases at J, with 19 bases in the middle. CDR1 and CDR2 (germline): SEHNR, FQNEAQ (reference sequence). The CDR3 is 17 residues long. The CDR3, as DNA: TGTGCCAGCAGCTCCGCCACCGGGACAAGGAGCTCCTACGAGCAGTACTTC. Its protein is CASSSATGTRSSYEQYF.

The chain recombines TRBV5-6 with TRBJ2-1, with TRBD2 identical over 10 bases. Germline V gene lookup returns CDR1 SGHDT and CDR2 YYEEEE. Trimming took 0 bases from V and 10 from J; bases not matched to a gene: 10. The CDR3 length is 16 residues. In DNA, the CDR3 is TGTGCCAGCAGCTTGGGGCTAGCGGGGGCCTGGGGCGAGCAGTTCTTC. It specifies CASSLGLAGAWGEQFF.

The gene calls are TRBV4-1 and TRBJ2-1, with D possibly being TRBD1 (5 bases). The length of the CDR3 is 14 residues. Germline CDR1 is MGHRA and CDR2 is YSYEKL. V was cut by 1 base and J by 10 bases, with 14 bases left in between. CDR3 loop: CASSQGRGQGEQFF. The CDR3 DNA reads TGCGCCAGCAGCCAAGGAAGGGGCCAGGGCGAGCAGTTCTTC.

The gene calls are TRBV4-1 and TRBJ2-1, with 8 bases aligning to TRBD2. The CDR3 covers 17 residues. After removal of 3 bases from V and 3 bases from J, the junction contained 10 bases not matched to a gene. The V gene's germline CDR1 is MGHRA and CDR2 YSYEKL. CDR3 DNA: TGCGCCAGCAGCCAGGATCTAGCGGGTCTACTCTACAATGAGCAGTTCTTC. Translation gives CASSQDLAGLLYNEQFF.

In its sample, this clone was seen once. V is TRBV9 and J is TRBJ1-2; 9 nucleotides align to TRBD1. Trimming cost V 4 bases and J 4 bases; bases outside gene matches: 11. The CDR3 is 16 amino acids. In germline, CDR1 is SGDLS, CDR2 YYNGEE. In DNA, the CDR3 is TGTGCCAGCAGCCCAAGCGCCGGGACAGGGACCTATGGCTACACCTTC. Encoded protein: CASSPSAGTGTYGYTF.

The CDR3 sequence is CAWSVGGAKNIQYF. The CDR3 DNA reads TGTGCCTGGAGTGTTGGGGGAGCCAAAAACATTCAGTACTTC. The rearrangement joins TRBV30 to TRBJ2-4, with D possibly called TRBD1 or TRBD2 (5 bases each). Germline-derived CDR1 and CDR2 are GTSNPN and SVGIG (reference sequence). Trimming removed 0 bases from V and 0 bases from J, with 6 bases in between. The CDR3 length is 14 residues. The complete variable domain, with remaining parts taken from reference TRBV30 and TRBJ2-4, reads SQTIHQWPATLVQPVGSPLSLECTVEGTSNPNLYWYRQAAGRGLQLLFYSVGIGQISSEVPQNLSASRPQDRQFILSSKKLLLSDSGFYLCAWSVGGAKNIQYFGAGTRLSVL.

The chain links TRBV9 to TRBJ1-1; tentatively, D is TRBD1 (6 bases). CDR3 size: 13 residues. Trimming stripped 7 bases from V and 1 base from J, with 11 bases between. The germline V gene has CDR1 SGDLS and CDR2 YYNGEE. The chain's CDR3 is CASGGGPNTEAFF. Written as DNA, the CDR3 is TGTGCCAGCGGTGGGGGGCCGAACACTGAAGCTTTCTTT.

V is TRBV27 and J is TRBJ2-3, with D uncertain. Germline CDR1 MNHEY, CDR2 SMNVEV (reference sequence). The ends were cut back, 5 bases at V and 2 bases at J, with 11 bases in the middle. This CDR3 spans 14 amino acids. CDR3 sequence (DNA): TGTGCCAGCAGTCCCACCGCCCCCACAGATACGCAGTATTTT. This translates into CASSPTAPTDTQYF.

The rearrangement links TRBV7-8 to TRBJ2-6; D is perhaps TRBD2 (5 bases). Trimming removed 0 bases at V and 0 bases at J, with 18 bases between. Germline lookup yields CDR1 SGHVS and CDR2 FQNEAQ. The CDR3 totals 20 residues. The DNA for the CDR3 is TGTGCCAGCAGCTTAGCCCCCCCCTGGTTCCGGGACTCTGGGGCCAACGTCCTGACTTTC. Protein: CASSLAPPWFRDSGANVLTF. Together with reference TRBV7-8 and TRBJ2-6, the CDR3 gives the full variable domain: GAGVSQSPRYKVAKRGQDVALRCDPISGHVSLFWYQQALGQGPEFLTYFQNEAQLDKSGLPSDRFFAERPEGSVSTLKIQRTQQEDSAVYLCASSLAPPWFRDSGANVLTFGAGSRLTVL.

This clone was seen just once. This chain uses TRBV10-2 with TRBJ2-5; 11 bases agree with TRBD2. CDR3 length: 14 residues. Germline V gives CDR1 WSHSY, CDR2 SAAADI. Trimming cost V 7 bases and J 5 bases; bases outside gene matches: 6. CDR3: CASKVLAGAETQYF. CDR3 sequence (DNA): TGCGCCAGCAAGGTACTAGCGGGAGCCGAGACCCAGTACTTC.

This sequence joins TRBV28 and TRBJ1-5; TRBD1 matches at 9 bases. The junction had 8 bases not matched to a gene; V was cut back by 2 bases and J by 9 bases. The CDR3 length is 15 residues. Germline V lookup: CDR1 MDHEN, CDR2 SYDVKM. CDR3 sequence reads: CASSLVTGGLSPQHF. In DNA form, the CDR3 reads TGTGCCAGCAGTTTAGTGACAGGGGGGCTGTCGCCCCAGCATTTT.

The gene calls are TRBV19 and TRBJ2-5; tentative D call: TRBD2 (6 bases). The CDR3 sequence is 13 residues long. With 3 bases removed from V and 2 bases from J, the gap between germline ends came to 7 bases. Germline values: CDR1 LNHDA, CDR2 SQIVND (reference sequence). CDR3 bases: TGTGCCAGTAGTATCGGGACTCAAGAGACCCAGTACTTC. Translation gives CASSIGTQETQYF. The full variable domain, its missing parts supplied by reference TRBV19 and TRBJ2-5, is DGGITQSPKYLFRKEGQNVTLSCEQNLNHDAMYWYRQDPGQGLRLIYYSQIVNDFQKGDIAEGYSVSREKKESFPLTVTSAQKNPTAFYLCASSIGTQETQYFGPGTRLLVL.

The chain recombines TRBV27 with TRBJ2-7; D gene uncertain. The germline gives CDR1 MNHEY, CDR2 SMNVEV (reference sequence). This CDR3 region has 13 residues. V was trimmed by 5 bases and J by 0 bases, leaving 8 bases between them. CDR3 DNA sequence: TGTGCCAGCAGTAATACAGTCTCCTACGAGCAGTACTTC. It translates to CASSNTVSYEQYF.

The chain joins TRBV10-3 to TRBJ2-7; TRBD2 might be the D (6 bases). Trimming left V 6 bases short and J 2 bases short, with 14 bases between. Germline loops: CDR1 ENHRY, CDR2 SYGVKD. The CDR3 consists of 14 residues. The CDR3 loop is CAISPAGSTYEQYF. CDR3 sequence (DNA): TGTGCCATCAGCCCAGCGGGCTCTACCTACGAGCAGTACTTC.

This rearrangement joins TRBV2 to TRBJ2-7; TRBD2 matches at 7 bases. Germline CDR1 is SNHLY and CDR2 is FYNNEI. The trim removed 1 base at V and 6 bases at J, leaving 9 bases unmatched. CDR3 length: 15 residues. The CDR3 bases are TGTGCCAGCAGTGAAGGGCGGCTAGCGGTAAGCGAGCAGTACTTC. Translation gives CASSEGRLAVSEQYF.

This CDR3 is CASSEGPGDGSYGYTF. The DNA of the CDR3 is TGTGCCAGCAGTGAAGGCCCGGGGGACGGCAGCTATGGCTACACCTTC. This chain uses TRBV2 with TRBJ1-2, with D maybe TRBD1 (5 bases). The CDR3 spans 16 residues. The germline V gene has CDR1 SNHLY and CDR2 FYNNEI. V shed 1 base and J shed 4 bases, with 16 bases lying between them.

The rearrangement joins TRBV13 to TRBJ2-7, with 8 bases lining up with TRBD2. CDR1 and CDR2 (germline): PRHDT, FYEKMQ (reference sequence). J lost 3 bases, V lost 6 bases, and 4 bases had no gene match. This CDR3 has 13 amino acids. The CDR3 bases are TGTGCCAGCAGGCCGCGGGAGGACTACGAGCAGTACTTC. Translated: CASRPREDYEQYF.

The sample holds one count of this clone. The V call is TRBV28, the J call TRBJ2-7, with D tentatively TRBD2 (6 bases). CDR1 is MDHEN, CDR2 SYDVKM, per germline. V lost 3 bases and J lost 3, with 15 bases in between. There are 15 residues in the CDR3. The CDR3 DNA follows: TGTGCCAGCAGTTTTCCCCGGACGGGGGTCTACGAGCAGTACTTC. Translating it yields CASSFPRTGVYEQYF.

CDR3 residues: CASRDRGGRTSYEQYF. CDR3 bases: TGCGCCAGCAGAGACAGGGGTGGTCGGACCTCCTACGAGCAGTACTTC. The chain uses TRBV23-1 and TRBJ2-7; 8 nucleotides agree with TRBD1. TRBV23-1 falls under the ORF class, with uncertain function. V was pared by 6 bases and J by 0 bases, with 10 bases of the junction left unmatched. The CDR3 is made up of 16 amino acids.

V and J are TRBV5-1 and TRBJ2-7; 7 bases align to TRBD1. The V and J ends lost 4 bases and 3 bases, in that order; junction bases with no gene match: 4. The V gene's germline CDR1 is SGHRS and CDR2 YFSETQ. The CDR3 contains 13 residues. CDR3 sequence reads: CASSQGQRYEQYF. The CDR3 nucleotides read TGCGCCAGCAGCCAGGGACAGCGCTACGAGCAGTACTTC. Based on the CDR3 plus reference TRBV5-1 and TRBJ2-7, the full variable domain is KAGVTQTPRYLIKTRGQQVTLSCSPISGHRSVSWYQQTPGQGLQFLFEYFSETQRNKGNFPGRFSGRQFSNSRSEMNVSTLELGDSALYLCASSQGQRYEQYFGPGTRLTVT.

The J gene is TRBJ2-1, the V gene TRBV7-6; 8 bases match TRBD2. The CDR3 has 16 residues. V dropped 6 bases and J dropped 2; count of bases not matched to a gene: 9. CDR1 SGHVS and CDR2 FNYEAQ come from the germline V gene. This CDR3 reads CASSPSGYSPYNEQFF. In nucleotides, the CDR3 is TGTGCCAGCAGTCCTAGCGGGTACAGCCCCTACAATGAGCAGTTCTTC.